Here is one T cell receptor beta chain with its context. Its antigen target is currently unknown. The input lacks base qualities; no much larger clone sits a single base away. This sample was included in a study of memory CD8 T cells in hepatitis C reinfection (dated by TCRdb to between 2016 and 2019). About the investigation overall: Of the five donors, three spontaneously resolved two consecutive HCV infections, and two cleared a primary infection but developed chronic infection after reinfection. A case counted as HCV reinfection when an HCV RNA test came back positive after two negative tests taken at least 60 days apart. Late or post reinfection samples were obtained 12 to 24 weeks after detection of reinfection. In roughly five donors, the study followed the TCR beta repertoire of virus-specific CD8 T cells over time through an HCV reinfection episode. Between about 2009 and 2013, five reinfection cases that had stored pre-reinfection samples were identified. In the reinfection study, participants who had resolved a prior HCV infection were followed every 3 months.

The method behind the library was the immunoSEQ multiplex PCR assay. Genomic DNA was pulled from the sorted cells, and the automated high-throughput method of Adaptive Biotechnologies was used to sequence the TCR beta V, D and J regions. A two-step, bias-controlled multiplex PCR was used to amplify CDR3 regions. Amplified TCR beta libraries were sequenced on an Illumina instrument. Concerning the study's data processing: Demultiplexed reads were processed to reduce amplification and sequencing bias, and CDR3 sequences were assigned to gene families using the IMGT database. ImmunoSEQ software version 2.0 was used to analyze the repertoire data. Clonotype lists were filtered to remove out-of-frame sequences and sequences containing stop codons in the CDR3. Any clonotype with a frequency under 0.01% was left out, since that frequency corresponded to less than one cell. Richness was computed as observed richness divided by input cell number, and evenness as Shannon entropy divided by log observed richness. Simpson diversity and Morisita-Horn overlap indices were used to quantify repertoire diversity and similarity between time points. Clonotypes were categorized as dominant (>1%), sub-dominant (0.5-0.99%), low abundance (0.1-0.49%) or lowest abundance (<0.1%). The germline index was obtained by subtracting total nucleotide additions from total CDR3 length and then dividing the result by total CDR3 length. Not all clones reach the TCRdb copy of this immuneACCESS table, which keeps in-frame sequences only. Checked studies attribute under half of the gap to unresolved V genes and leave the rest unexplained. V and J calls and clone size are given by that table; D and trimming were obtained from the DNA. Across this sample there are approximately 46,000 clones, with roughly 89% seen only once. Under 0.9% of the sample belongs to the ten largest clones.

Interpreted using the paper, the time point label stands for: late/post reinfection, 12 to 24 weeks after detection. Sorted cells were sequenced directly ex vivo, with no in vitro expansion before TCR sequencing. The donors were people who inject drugs and were enrolled in the Montreal Acute Hepatitis C Cohort Study (HEPCO) in Canada. As controls, total naive CD8 T cells, sorted as viable CD3+ CD8+ CD45RO-, were obtained from a couple of donors at each of the three reinfection time points. Before sorting, cryopreserved peripheral blood mononuclear cells were thawed, and CD8 T cells were purified from the thawed cells. Negative selection with the MACS CD8+ T cell Isolation Kit was used to enrich CD8 T cells. Cells were sorted on a BD FACSAria II sorter running FACSDiva software, and FlowJo was used to analyze the data. Looking up the germline V gene (reference sequence) yields CDR1 PRHDT and CDR2 FYEKMQ. Trimming takes 3 bases off V and 6 bases off J; junction bases not matched to a gene: 5. The CDR3, cysteine through phenylalanine, is 14 amino acids long. CDR3 DNA is the only sequence kept; it has 42 bases, read in frame from the first base.

The study at large found these results: Because the study included only a handful of donors, definitive conclusions about public clonotypes linked to secondary clearance could not be reached.

The rearrangement combines TRBV13 with TRBJ2-1; 7 nucleotides in the junction match TRBD2. This receptor was identified in a man younger than 35 with hepatitis C virus infection. Sequencing was performed on naive CD8+ T cells sorted from blood. The sample's cell subset or site label is to be understood as: total naive CD8+CD45RO- T cells. For the CDR3, the sequence is CASSFRGGINEQFF. The DNA sequence is TGTGCCAGCAGCTTCCGCGGGGGAATCAATGAGCAGTTCTTC.